This T cell receptor (beta chain) stems from a study of T cell responses to AZD1222 COVID-19 vaccine. General study findings and limits: The study found vaccine-associated CD4 TCRs spanning spike, dominant at 160-218 and 743-854. Unmutated variant regions are reportedly the target of nearly half of TCRs that are spike-specific.

Produced via immunoSEQ multiplex PCR; TCRdb's table is partial and in-frame only. Of approximately 140,000 clones in the sample, roughly 90% were seen once. As for this clone: Its specificity is unknown.

Unmatched junction bases numbered 5, after V lost 0 bases and J lost 6 bases. The CDR3 has 14 amino acids. Germline lookup yields CDR1 SGDLS and CDR2 YYNGEE. This sample comprised peripheral blood, obtained 28 days after the second AZD1222 dose. The sequence was obtained from an adult who received the AZD1222 COVID-19 vaccine. The chain employs TRBV9 and TRBJ2-5; 7 nucleotides align to TRBD2. The DNA of the CDR3 is TGTGCCAGCAGCGTAGGCGGGAGTGAGAAGACCCAGTACTTC. Its translation: CASSVGGSEKTQYF.